The clone carrying this TCR beta chain came up a few times. A sample-barcoded 5' primer and a J-beta primer mix were used in a second PCR of about 7 to 12 cycles. Every sample gave at least 2.5 million paired-end reads containing CDR3. Each CDR3 protein gets one entry after TCRdb re-called the 5' RACE reads with MiXCR. The table shows approximately 800,000 distinct CDR3 sequences, with approximately 35% occurring only once. V trimming: 6 bases; J trimming: 0 bases; junction bases outside the gene matches: 10. The CDR3 has 16 residues. Per germline, CDR1 SGHTA and CDR2 FQGNSA. The data belong to a study of blood T cells in healthy people across ages. Whole-study context: T cells yielded about one barcoded beta molecule per two cells through template switching.

The V and J genes are TRBV7-2 and TRBJ1-1; 7 nucleotides align to TRBD1. Sequenced input: blood. The TCR comes from a man younger than 30 in good health. In DNA form, the CDR3 reads TGTGCCAGCAGGTTCTCCCCGGGGACAGTGAACACTGAAGCTTTCTTT. It translates to CASRFSPGTVNTEAFF.